Listed below are T cell receptor beta chains from one sample, sequenced in a study of blood T cell repertoires in COVID-19. Repertoires were generated with immunoSEQ multiplex PCR, while TCRdb's copy carries only in-frame clones and drops some. The sample records about 360,000 clones, 75% to 90% being singletons. Sequences were obtained from peripheral blood. These TCRs come from a woman aged 55-75 years with COVID-19, enrolled during active disease. The CDR3 runs from the conserved cysteine through the conserved F or W. The order of the fields is V gene, D gene, J gene, clone size, CDR3 DNA, CDR3 protein. A D gene is named only where the DNA matches it firmly. The size of a clone is reported for some rows only, either as once, few or many, or as a class for expanded clones.

>TRBV29-1|TRBD2|TRBJ2-5|NA
TGCAGCGTACCCCCTGGACTAGCGGGAGGGAGGACCCAGTACTTC
CSVPPGLAGGRTQYF
>TRBV6-2/TRBV6-3|TRBD1|TRBJ1-1|NA
TGTGCCAGCAGTTTCGTACCGACAGGGAACGCTGAAGCTTTCTTT
CASSFVPTGNAEAFF
>TRBV28|NA|TRBJ1-4|NA
TGTGCCAGCAGTTTGCCGAGAGGGGAAAAACTGTTTTTT
CASSLPRGEKLFF
>TRBV20-1|NA|TRBJ2-2|NA
TGCAGTGCTAGTCTCCGGACAACCGGGGAGCTGTTTTTT
CSASLRTTGELFF
>TRBV7-3|NA|TRBJ2-3|NA
TGTGCCAGCAGCGCAGGAGGTAGCACAGATACGCAGTATTTT
CASSAGGSTDTQYF
>TRBV5-6|NA|TRBJ1-5|NA
TGTGCCAGCAGCTTGCGGGGAAGCAATCAGCCCCAGCATTTT
CASSLRGSNQPQHF
>TRBV5-5|NA|TRBJ1-1|NA
TGTGCCAGCAGCTTGGTATCTCGGGGGGGAAACACTGAAGCTTTCTTT
CASSLVSRGGNTEAFF
>TRBV5-1|NA|TRBJ1-6|NA
TGCGCCAGCAGCTTGGCCGGGTCCCCAAATTCACCCCTCCACTTT
CASSLAGSPNSPLHF
>TRBV9|NA|TRBJ1-1|NA
TGTGCCAGCAGCGACGGGGGGTACACTGAAGCTTTCTTT
CASSDGGYTEAFF
>TRBV2|NA|TRBJ1-6|NA
TGTGCCAGCCAGGAGGTCAGCTCCTATAATTCACCCCTCCACTTT
CASQEVSSYNSPLHF
>TRBV7-9|TRBD2|TRBJ2-3|NA
TGTGCCAGCAGCATGGGACTAGCGGTCACAGATACGCAGTATTTT
CASSMGLAVTDTQYF
>TRBV7-9|NA|TRBJ2-7|NA
TGTGCCAGCAGCTTAGAGGCCGGGAAAGAAAAGTACTTC
CASSLEAGKEKYF
>TRBV5-6|NA|TRBJ1-2|NA
TGTGCCAGCAGCGAGGCTGGCAGGGTTGACTATGGCTACACCTTC
CASSEAGRVDYGYTF
>TRBV6-5|TRBD1|TRBJ2-3|NA
TGTGCCAGCGACTGGGGACAGAGCACAGATACGCAGTATTTT
CASDWGQSTDTQYF
>TRBV6-4|TRBD2|TRBJ2-1|few
TGTGCCAGCAGTCCTAGCGGGGGGGTCGTAAGCAATGAGCAGTTCTTC
CASSPSGGVVSNEQFF
>TRBV11-2|NA|TRBJ1-4|NA
TGTGCCAGCAGCTTAGATTATCGGTCAACTAATGAAAAACTGTTTTTT
CASSLDYRSTNEKLFF
>TRBV7-6|NA|TRBJ1-1|NA
TGTGCCAGCAGCTTATCAGAGAACACTGAAGCTTTCTTT
CASSLSENTEAFF
>TRBV6-6|TRBD1|TRBJ1-2|NA
TGTGCCAGCAGTTACCCGGGACAGGGCTCCTATGGCTACACCTTC
CASSYPGQGSYGYTF
>TRBV22-1|NA|TRBJ2-7|NA
TGTCCTGGGAGCGCACTAAGGGTCTTCCTGGGACAGTCCCCTGGCTACGAGCAGTACTTC
CPGSALRVFLGQSPGYEQYF
>TRBV6-5|TRBD1|TRBJ1-4|NA
TGTGCCAGCAGAGCCGGACAGGGGGAAAAACTGTTTTTT
CASRAGQGEKLFF
>TRBV2|NA|TRBJ1-5|NA
TGTGCCAGCAGTGAAGCGAGGGGGTATCAGCCCCAGCATTTT
CASSEARGYQPQHF
>TRBV28|NA|TRBJ2-1|NA
TGTGCCAGCAGTTTAGGAGGGCCGGAAAATGAGCAGTTCTTC
CASSLGGPENEQFF
>TRBV19|NA|TRBJ2-1|NA
TGTGCCAGTAGTATAGATCCCCCGTACAATGAGCAGTTCTTC
CASSIDPPYNEQFF
>TRBV10-2|TRBD1|TRBJ1-2|NA
TGCGCCAGCATCGACGTCGTTGGACAGGGGGAATTAGGCTACACCTTC
CASIDVVGQGELGYTF
>TRBV13|TRBD1|TRBJ2-2|NA
TGTGCCAGCAGCCCCGACAGGGGTCAGACCGGGGAGCTGTTTTTT
CASSPDRGQTGELFF
>TRBV5-4|NA|TRBJ2-5|few
TGTGCCAGCAGCCCTTCCAGGGGAACAGAGACCCAGTACTTC
CASSPSRGTETQYF
>TRBV2|NA|TRBJ1-2|NA
TGTGCCAGCGGAGGACGGGGTTATGGCTACACCTTC
CASGGRGYGYTF
>TRBV4-1|TRBD1|TRBJ1-5|NA
TGCGCCAGCAGCCAAGGACAGGGTGTTGGCAATCAGCCCCAGCATTTT
CASSQGQGVGNQPQHF
>TRBV5-1|NA|TRBJ1-1|once
TGCGCCAGCAGCCCCGGACGGGGTAACACTGAAGCTTTCTTT
CASSPGRGNTEAFF
>TRBV5-1|NA|TRBJ2-1|NA
TGCGCCGGAGGTGCCGTCAGCTCCTACAATGAGCAGTTCTTC
CAGGAVSSYNEQFF